These 29 T cell receptor beta chains were sequenced from one sample in a study of cytomegalovirus exposure and HLA in healthy donors. In the PCR, 60 Vbeta and 13 Jbeta primers were used. Profiling relied on immunoSEQ multiplex PCR, and the TCRdb table lists in-frame clones only, not all of them. The sample lists fewer than 200,000 clones, 75% to 80% seen once, with over 2.5% in the top ten. Sequenced: PBMCs. Receptor source: a woman aged 40 to 50 in good health and CMV-seropositive.

This clone showed up just a few times. The genes are TRBV5-4 and TRBJ1-4; 8 positions agree with TRBD1. Losses at the gene ends were 1 base for V and 7 bases for J; bases not matched to a gene: 3. The length of the CDR3 is 14 residues. Germline CDR1 and CDR2: SGHNT and YYREEE (reference sequence). The DNA of the CDR3 is TGTGCCAGCAGCTTGCAGGGGGCTACTGAAAAACTGTTTTTT. Protein: CASSLQGATEKLFF.

The rearrangement uses TRBV4-2 and TRBJ2-5; 8 nucleotides line up with TRBD2. Germline V CDR1 and CDR2: LGHNA, YNFKEQ. The trim removed 3 bases at V and 3 bases at J, leaving 12 bases unmatched. The CDR3 consists of 17 residues. As DNA, the CDR3 is TGTGCCAGCAGCCAGGCGGGGGGCAGCCTGCCTAAAGAGACCCAGTACTTC. Residues: CASSQAGGSLPKETQYF.

With respect to this clone: Without the conserved terminal phenylalanine or tryptophan, this CDR3 likely stems from a read error. The DNA is omitted, as the CDR3 cannot be located on it reliably, and the CDR3 follows TCRdb's listing. This chain uses TRBV12-2 with TRBJ2-7; the table's D call, TRBD1, has no DNA check behind it. TRBV12-2 is labeled a pseudogene. The CDR3 spans 12 residues, counting both ends. This chain's CDR3 is CASRPRQGARPI.

This chain uses TRBV19 with TRBJ1-5; 7 bases are shared with TRBD1. Trimming removed 4 bases from V and 5 bases from J; junction bases left unmatched: 5. This CDR3 has 14 residues. Looked up from germline, CDR1 is LNHDA and CDR2 is SQIVND (reference sequence). CDR3 nucleotide sequence: TGTGCCAGTAGTACGACAGGGAATCATCAGCCCCAGCATTTT. It codes for CASSTTGNHQPQHF. Together with reference TRBV19 and TRBJ1-5, the CDR3 gives the full variable domain: DGGITQSPKYLFRKEGQNVTLSCEQNLNHDAMYWYRQDPGQGLRLIYYSQIVNDFQKGDIAEGYSVSREKKESFPLTVTSAQKNPTAFYLCASSTTGNHQPQHFGDGTRLSIL.

The chain couples TRBV4-1 to TRBJ2-1, with TRBD2 matching 7 bases. With V trimmed by 1 base and J by 6 bases, 6 bases remained unmatched. CDR1 and CDR2 from the germline V gene are MGHRA and YSYEKL. The CDR3 runs to 15 residues. DNA of the CDR3: TGCGCCAGCAGCCAAGGGGGCGGGAGCGGCAATGAGCAGTTCTTC. This codes for CASSQGGGSGNEQFF.

The chain employs TRBV5-1 and TRBJ2-2, with TRBD1 as a possible D gene (6 bases). Germline CDR1 reads SGHRS; CDR2 reads YFSETQ. V was shortened by 4 bases and J by 5 bases, with 9 bases between the two germline ends. This CDR3 contains 13 residues. The CDR3 sequence is CASSPQGTGELFF. CDR3 DNA sequence: TGCGCCAGCAGCCCGCAGGGGACCGGGGAGCTGTTTTTT.

This chain links TRBV18 with TRBJ2-7; a weak D match, TRBD2 (6 bases). The CDR3 has 15 residues. Germline-derived CDR1 and CDR2 are KGHSH and LQKENI. Trimming took 5 bases from V and 1 from J, leaving 15 bases between them. CDR3 nucleotides: TGTGCCAGCTCATTAACTCGGGAGCAGTCCTACGAGCAGTACTTC. Amino acids: CASSLTREQSYEQYF.

This chain uses TRBV25-1 with TRBJ2-7, with D unclear. The CDR3 has 11 amino acids. CDR1 MGHDK and CDR2 SYGVNS come from the germline V gene. Trimming removed 4 bases from V and 2 bases from J, with 3 bases in between. Written as DNA, the CDR3 is TGTGCCAGCAGTGCCGCCTACGAGCAGTACTTC. Protein sequence: CASSAAYEQYF.

The chain employs TRBV5-1 and TRBJ2-1; perhaps TRBD2 as D (7 bases). Germline V lookup: CDR1 SGHRS, CDR2 YFSETQ. This CDR3 contains 15 residues. Trimming cost V 4 bases and J 0 bases, with 11 bases left between them. CDR3 loop: CASSGGASSYNEQFF. The CDR3 DNA is TGCGCCAGCAGCGGGGGGGCCAGCTCCTACAATGAGCAGTTCTTC.

This chain connects TRBV15 to TRBJ1-4; D possibly corresponds to TRBD1 (6 bases). Trimming left V 1 base short and J 8 bases short, with 17 bases between. The germline CDR1 and CDR2 sequences are LNHNV and YYDKDF (reference sequence). The CDR3 extends over 16 amino acids. CDR3 DNA: TGTGCCACCAGCAGAGGGGCGGGGGGCGCGGTCGAAAAACTGTTTTTT. As protein: CATSRGAGGAVEKLFF.

The chain joins TRBV12-5 to TRBJ1-5; D not certain. V lost 10 bases to trimming and J lost 1 base, with 14 bases between them. Germline V gene lookup returns CDR1 LGHNT and CDR2 FRNRAP. The CDR3 runs 14 residues. The DNA of the CDR3 is TGTGCTACCCGCACGGAGAGAAGCAATCAGCCCCAGCATTTT. The encoded protein is CATRTERSNQPQHF.

The J gene is TRBJ2-3, the V gene TRBV5-1, with D unresolved. The CDR3 totals 14 residues. The germline V and J ends were trimmed by 5 bases and 6 bases, with 16 bases remaining between them. Germline CDR1 is SGHRS and CDR2 is YFSETQ. CDR3 bases: TGCGCCAGCAGTGAACTCCTCGACGGGGATACGCAGTATTTT. Translated: CASSELLDGDTQYF. Complete variable domain (other parts from reference TRBV5-1 and TRBJ2-3): KAGVTQTPRYLIKTRGQQVTLSCSPISGHRSVSWYQQTPGQGLQFLFEYFSETQRNKGNFPGRFSGRQFSNSRSEMNVSTLELGDSALYLCASSELLDGDTQYFGPGTRLTVL.

This rearrangement joins TRBV28 to TRBJ2-3; 11 positions match TRBD2. In germline, CDR1 is MDHEN, CDR2 SYDVKM. The CDR3 runs to 17 residues. V lost 1 base and J lost 2; bases outside the gene matches: 5. CDR3 loop: CASSLFPTSGDTDTQYF. The CDR3 DNA sequence: TGTGCCAGCAGTTTATTCCCGACTAGCGGGGACACAGATACGCAGTATTTT.

V gene TRBV5-1 combines with J gene TRBJ2-7, with D possibly matching TRBD2 (6 bases). This CDR3 contains 15 residues. V was pared by 4 bases and J by 7 bases, with 21 bases between. CDR1 and CDR2 from the germline V gene are SGHRS and YFSETQ. The CDR3 DNA sequence: TGCGCCAGCAGCCCCTCGGGGCTTAACGGGGGTGAGCAGTACTTC. The encoded protein is CASSPSGLNGGEQYF.

V is TRBV19 and J is TRBJ2-2; TRBD2 matches 7 bases. J gave up 0 bases and V 10 bases, and 5 bases lay outside the gene matches. Germline CDR1 is LNHDA and CDR2 is SQIVND (reference sequence). The CDR3 has 14 amino acids. CDR3 DNA: TGTGCCACCACCCGGGGGGCGAACACCGGGGAGCTGTTTTTT. Its protein product is CATTRGANTGELFF.

This clone was observed a handful of times. The chain joins TRBV5-6 to TRBJ1-1; 10 positions agree with TRBD1. Trimming removed 2 bases from V and 5 bases from J; junction bases left unmatched: 9. Germline V gene data show CDR1 as SGHDT and CDR2 as YYEEEE. The CDR3 contains 16 residues. The CDR3 sequence: CASSFPMTGGRTEAFF. As DNA, the CDR3 is TGTGCCAGCAGCTTTCCGATGACAGGGGGCAGGACTGAAGCTTTCTTT.

V is TRBV27 and J is TRBJ1-5; no clear D gene. This CDR3 is built from 15 residues. Germline V lookup: CDR1 MNHEY, CDR2 SMNVEV (reference sequence). V gave up 5 bases and J gave up 12 bases, with 23 bases separating them. Here the CDR3 reads CASSAREFPYMVQHF. CDR3 bases: TGTGCCAGCAGTGCACGGGAATTCCCCTATATGGTCCAGCATTTT.

The rearrangement links TRBV27 to TRBJ2-7, with D unresolved. With 5 bases removed from V and 4 bases from J, the gap between germline ends came to 12 bases. The CDR3 loop spans 13 amino acids. Germline V lookup: CDR1 MNHEY, CDR2 SMNVEV (reference sequence). The CDR3 coding sequence is TGTGCCAGCAGTCCCCAGACATTGTACGAGCAGTACTTC. Translating it yields CASSPQTLYEQYF.

This clone occurred once. The chain combines TRBV20-1 with TRBJ1-2; the D is unclear. CDR3 size: 11 residues. Germline V gives CDR1 DFQATT, CDR2 SNEGSKA (reference sequence). V was cut by 6 bases and J by 4 bases, with 9 bases left in between. The CDR3 sequence is CSAADIYGYTF. CDR3 nucleotide sequence: TGCAGTGCCGCCGACATCTATGGCTACACCTTC.

V is TRBV10-3 and J is TRBJ2-1; 7 bases line up with TRBD2. The germline V gene has CDR1 ENHRY and CDR2 SYGVKD. The V gene end was trimmed by 4 bases and the J gene end by 9 bases; junction bases not matched to a gene: 9. This CDR3 region has 14 residues. The CDR3 bases are TGTGCCATCAGTGGGGAGCGGGACTCGGGTGAGCAGTTCTTC. Its protein product is CAISGERDSGEQFF.

The chain combines TRBV5-4 with TRBJ2-3; maybe TRBD2 (6 bases). Germline V gene data show CDR1 as SGHNT and CDR2 as YYREEE (reference sequence). The CDR3 spans 15 residues. Trimming took off 0 bases at V and 4 bases at J, with 12 bases between the two ends. For the CDR3, the DNA is TGTGCCAGCAGCTTGGAAGCTAGCGCCGCAGATACGCAGTATTTT. Amino acid sequence: CASSLEASAADTQYF.

This sequence joins TRBV10-3 and TRBJ1-2; TRBD1 might be the D (6 bases). Per the germline V gene, CDR1 is ENHRY and CDR2 is SYGVKD. The CDR3 length is 17 residues. The V end lost 6 bases, the J end lost 4 bases, and 24 bases lay between the germline ends. CDR3 loop: CAIRRLARDNVFYGYTF. The CDR3 bases are TGTGCCATCAGACGCCTCGCCCGGGACAACGTTTTCTATGGCTACACCTTC.

The V call is TRBV29-1, the J call TRBJ2-1; 9 nucleotides agree with TRBD1. Germline V gene lookup returns CDR1 SQVTM and CDR2 ANQGSEA. This CDR3 has 14 residues. V lost 7 bases, J lost 10 bases, and 14 bases stayed unmatched. CDR3 sequence: CSADPGQGLGEQFF. In DNA form, the CDR3 reads TGCAGCGCCGACCCGGGACAGGGTTTAGGGGAGCAGTTCTTC.

The V gene is TRBV7-6, the J gene TRBJ2-5; 12 bases are a match to TRBD2. Germline V CDR1 and CDR2: SGHVS, FNYEAQ. CDR3 length: 15 amino acids. Germline trimming cut 5 bases from V and 5 bases from J; bases unmatched to any gene: 6. The CDR3 DNA reads TGTGCCAGCAGCCTAGGGACTAGCGGGCTGGAGACCCAGTACTTC. It is translated as CASSLGTSGLETQYF.

The rearrangement links TRBV5-6 to TRBJ2-3, with 8 bases fitting TRBD2. From germline, CDR1 is SGHDT and CDR2 YYEEEE. V lost 4 bases, J lost 2 bases, and 9 bases stayed unmatched. The CDR3 has 16 amino acids. The CDR3 reads CASSLRTSGFTDTQYF. CDR3 bases: TGTGCCAGCAGCCTAAGAACTAGCGGTTTCACAGATACGCAGTATTTT.

This clone was found once. The chain links TRBV6-6 to TRBJ2-7; 7 bases agree with TRBD2. With 0 bases clipped from V and 0 bases from J, the junction kept 5 bases outside the gene matches. The CDR3 contains 16 residues. Germline V gene lookup returns CDR1 MNHNY and CDR2 SVGAGI (reference sequence). The CDR3 here is CASSYSSSGSSYEQYF. The CDR3 DNA reads TGTGCCAGCAGTTACTCGAGTAGCGGGTCCTCCTACGAGCAGTACTTC.

The J gene is TRBJ1-3, the V gene TRBV23-1; TRBD1 matches 7 bases. TRBV23-1 counts as an open reading frame of uncertain function. The CDR3 totals 14 residues. V was clipped by 8 bases and J by 4 bases; unmatched bases: 8. The CDR3 is CASQRQGKGNTIYF. In nucleotides, the CDR3 is TGCGCCAGCCAGAGACAGGGTAAAGGAAACACCATATATTTT.

The CDR3 region is CASSPRGWGDSSGANVLTF. The CDR3 DNA reads as TGTGCCAGCAGCCCCCGAGGGTGGGGTGATAGCTCTGGGGCCAACGTCCTGACTTTC. J is TRBJ2-6 and V is TRBV9; tentative D call: TRBD2 (5 bases). Germline V gene lookup returns CDR1 SGDLS and CDR2 YYNGEE. This CDR3 is built from 19 residues. Deletions cut 4 bases from V and 0 bases from J, with 20 bases between.

V is TRBV7-2 and J is TRBJ2-1; D gene uncertain. The V end was cut by 3 bases, the J end by 1 base, with 4 bases between. The CDR3 contains 13 residues. Germline CDR1 reads SGHTA; CDR2 reads FQGNSA. CDR3 in DNA: TGTGCCAGCAGCTTGAGGTCCTACAATGAGCAGTTCTTC. This translates into CASSLRSYNEQFF.